This TCR beta chain was documented in a study of human T cells and chemical hapten exposure. The CDR3 spans 15 residues. CDR1 SEHNR and CDR2 FQNEAQ come from the germline V gene (reference sequence). The V end was cut by 6 bases, the J end by 6 bases, with 17 bases between. TCRdb independently ran MiXCR on the 5' RACE reads; one entry per CDR3 protein. The table has some 150,000 distinct CDR3 sequences, 3.5% to 5% seen once. It was from unfractionated whole blood that total RNA was extracted. The source of this sequence is a female donor in good health. The chain carries TRBV7-9 and TRBJ1-4; D is perhaps TRBD1 (5 bases). The CDR3 nucleotides read TGTGCCAGCAGTATATCGGGGGGTTGGCATGAAAAACTGTTTTTT. This translates into CASSISGGWHEKLFF.